This TCR beta chain was sequenced during a study of glioma-infiltrating T cells after dendritic cell vaccination. Study findings and constraints: Only a small number of patients had complete blood and tumor samples.

V was pared by 4 bases and J by 7 bases, with 11 bases between. The CDR3 loop spans 14 amino acids. Looked up from germline, CDR1 is MNHEY and CDR2 is SVGAGI. As for time point: after dendritic cell vaccination, including at tumor progression/relapse. Concerning this clone itself: Its antigen remains unknown.

The repertoire was sequenced with immunoSEQ multiplex PCR; TCRdb's copy has only in-frame clones and lacks some. The profile shows 90,000 to 95,000 clones, 75% to 85% of them singletons. The sample in question was blood, obtained after dendritic cell vaccination. The J gene is TRBJ1-6, the V gene TRBV6-5; D remains ambiguous. This receptor was taken from a human donor with glioblastoma. Written as DNA, the CDR3 is TGTGCCAGCAGTTCCCCTCGGGAGAATTCACCCCTCCACTTT. It yields the protein CASSSPRENSPLHF.